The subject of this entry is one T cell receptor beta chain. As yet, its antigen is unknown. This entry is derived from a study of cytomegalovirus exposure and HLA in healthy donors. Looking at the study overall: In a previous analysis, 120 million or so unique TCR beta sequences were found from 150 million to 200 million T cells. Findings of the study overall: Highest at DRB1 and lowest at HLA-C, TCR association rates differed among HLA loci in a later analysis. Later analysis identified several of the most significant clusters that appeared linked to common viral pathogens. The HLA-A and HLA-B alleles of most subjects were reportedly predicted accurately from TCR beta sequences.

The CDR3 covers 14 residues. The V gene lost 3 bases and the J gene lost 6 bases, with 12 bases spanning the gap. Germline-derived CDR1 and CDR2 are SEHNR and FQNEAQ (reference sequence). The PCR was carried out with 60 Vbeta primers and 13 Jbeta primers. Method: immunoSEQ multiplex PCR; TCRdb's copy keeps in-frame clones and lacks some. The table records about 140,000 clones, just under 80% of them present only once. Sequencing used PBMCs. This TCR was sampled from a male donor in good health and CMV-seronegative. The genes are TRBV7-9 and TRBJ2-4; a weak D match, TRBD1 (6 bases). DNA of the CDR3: TGTGCCAGCAGCTTGGACAGTCCCATAAACATTCAGTACTTC. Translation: CASSLDSPINIQYF.